The 2 T cell receptor beta chains presented below share a single source sample, sequenced in a study of radiotherapy plus CTLA-4 blockade in lung cancer. Libraries were prepared by immunoSEQ multiplex PCR; TCRdb keeps only in-frame clonotypes and omits some of them. The sample shows some 12,000 clones, about 86% of them seen only once. The sequencing used peripheral blood, collected from a patient treated with radiotherapy plus ipilimumab. The receptors originated from a human donor with non-small cell lung cancer that progressed on radiotherapy plus ipilimumab.

The chain recombines TRBV10-3 with TRBJ1-1; D perhaps matches TRBD1 (6 bases). Germline V gene sequence: CDR1 ENHRY, CDR2 SYGVKD. Trimming took off 6 bases at V and 0 bases at J, with 11 bases between the two ends. There are 14 residues in the CDR3. The CDR3 DNA follows: TGTGCCATCAGGAGGGGGGACATGAACACTGAAGCTTTCTTT. Residues: CAIRRGDMNTEAFF.

The chain combines TRBV18 with TRBJ2-2; maybe TRBD2 (5 bases). This CDR3 spans 14 amino acids. With 5 bases removed from V and 5 bases from J, the gap between germline ends came to 12 bases. Germline assignment: CDR1 KGHSH and CDR2 LQKENI. The CDR3 region is CASSEREKTGELFF. As DNA, the CDR3 is TGTGCCAGCTCAGAAAGGGAGAAGACCGGGGAGCTGTTTTTT.